This entry lists 8 T cell receptor beta chains sequenced from one sample in a study of blood T cell repertoires in COVID-19. TCRdb keeps only in-frame clones here, not all; method: immunoSEQ multiplex PCR. In the table there are roughly 30,000 clones, 84% of which are singletons. Sequencing was done on a sample of peripheral blood. All receptors derive from a man between 65 and 80 years old with active COVID-19.

V is TRBV27 and J is TRBJ2-7; 10 nucleotides line up with TRBD2. Trimming took 7 bases from V and 1 from J; bases not matched to a gene: 13. CDR1 is MNHEY and CDR2 is SMNVEV in the germline V gene (reference sequence). The CDR3 is made up of 17 amino acids. The CDR3 DNA is TGTGCCAGCACCCGCTGCACTAGCGGGGCGGAGTCCTACGAGCAGTACTTC. Translated: CASTRCTSGAESYEQYF.

The chain combines TRBV10-3 with TRBJ2-3, with TRBD1 matching 7 bases. From germline, CDR1 is ENHRY and CDR2 SYGVKD. The CDR3 covers 14 residues. V was clipped by 7 bases and J by 1 base; unmatched bases: 5. This chain's CDR3 is CAINIGQGTDTQYF. The CDR3 coding sequence is TGTGCCATCAATATCGGACAGGGCACAGATACGCAGTATTTT.

J is TRBJ1-6 and V is TRBV19; 8 nucleotides align to TRBD1. With V trimmed by 2 bases and J by 8 bases, 11 bases remained unmatched. The CDR3 sequence is 17 residues long. Germline V gene sequence: CDR1 LNHDA, CDR2 SQIVND (reference sequence). The CDR3 region has the DNA TGTGCCAGTAGTATAAACTTGCCGGGACAGGTGGATTCACCCCTCCACTTT. Residues: CASSINLPGQVDSPLHF.

The chain carries TRBV19 and TRBJ1-3, with TRBD1 as a possible D gene (6 bases). This CDR3 comprises 17 residues. CDR1 LNHDA and CDR2 SQIVND come from the germline V gene (reference sequence). The V and J ends lost 9 bases and 4 bases respectively, with 25 bases between them. The CDR3: CASRFRDNLRGGNTIYF. The CDR3 DNA is TGTGCCAGCAGATTCCGGGACAACCTACGCGGGGGAAACACCATATATTTT. Complete variable domain (other parts from reference TRBV19 and TRBJ1-3): DGGITQSPKYLFRKEGQNVTLSCEQNLNHDAMYWYRQDPGQGLRLIYYSQIVNDFQKGDIAEGYSVSREKKESFPLTVTSAQKNPTAFYLCASRFRDNLRGGNTIYFGEGSWLTVV.

As for this clone: A junction boundary mismatches the germline segment, possibly from a read error. The chain employs TRBV7-9 and TRBJ2-1; a weak D match, TRBD2 (5 bases). CDR1 is SEHNR, CDR2 FQNEAQ, per germline (reference sequence). The CDR3 has 15 residues. The CDR3 sequence is CASSLALGESQRYIF. The CDR3 coding sequence is TGTGCCAGCAGCTTAGCGTTGGGCGAGTCACAGCGGTATATCTTC.

This clone appeared a few times. The V and J genes are TRBV11-3 and TRBJ1-2; unclear D gene. CDR3 length: 13 amino acids. Trimming took 0 bases from V and 1 from J, leaving 3 bases between them. Germline lookup yields CDR1 SGHNT and CDR2 YENEEA. CDR3 sequence reads: CASSLDINYGYTF. Written as DNA, the CDR3 is TGTGCCAGCAGCTTAGACATTAACTATGGCTACACCTTC.

This clone qualifies as medium-sized. The chain links TRBV4-1 to TRBJ2-7; D is ambiguous. Germline CDR1 and CDR2: MGHRA and YSYEKL. V was shortened by 6 bases and J by 0 bases, with 12 bases between the two germline ends. The CDR3 consists of 14 residues. The CDR3 here is CASSYLLSSYEQYF. The CDR3 coding sequence is TGCGCCAGCAGTTACCTCCTGAGCTCCTACGAGCAGTACTTC.

This sequence joins TRBV4-1 and TRBJ2-1, with D possibly matching TRBD1 (6 bases). V shed 5 bases and J shed 6 bases, with 26 bases lying between them. This CDR3 has 18 residues. The germline V gene encodes CDR1 MGHRA and CDR2 YSYEKL. The CDR3 nucleotides are TGCGCCAGCAGCTTGGAGCAGGGGACGACTTCGGGGATCAATGAGCAGTTCTTC. Its translation is CASSLEQGTTSGINEQFF.